These 12 T cell receptor beta chains originate from one sample sequenced in a study of blood T cell repertoires in COVID-19. The table came from immunoSEQ multiplex PCR; TCRdb's copy has only in-frame clones and leaves some out. The sample consists of around 77,000 clones, more than 65% of them appearing once. The sequenced material came from peripheral blood. These TCRs come from a woman of 80 years or more with active or convalescent COVID-19.

This clone was picked up a small number of times. The rearrangement uses TRBV12-3 or TRBV12-4 and TRBJ2-2, with D unresolved. This CDR3 contains 13 residues. Trimming shortened V by 4 bases and J by 5 bases, and 8 bases separated the two germline ends. The CDR3 region has the DNA TGTGCCAGCAGTTCAGACTGGACCGGGGAGCTGTTTTTT. Translated, it gives CASSSDWTGELFF.

The V and J genes are TRBV5-4 and TRBJ2-7, with no clear D. The ends were cut back, 2 bases at V and 2 bases at J, with 11 bases in the middle. Germline V CDR1 and CDR2: SGHNT, YYREEE (reference sequence). This CDR3 is built from 14 residues. DNA of the CDR3: TGTGCCAGCAGCTTTGAGTTAACCCCCTACGAGCAGTACTTC. Protein product: CASSFELTPYEQYF.

A few counts support this clone. V usage is TRBV10-3 and J usage is TRBJ2-7, with TRBD1 identical over 7 bases. CDR1 ENHRY and CDR2 SYGVKD come from the germline V gene. V was clipped by 9 bases and J by 1 base; unmatched bases: 6. This CDR3 comprises 13 residues. The CDR3 spells CAIQGILSYEQYF. In nucleotides, the CDR3 is TGTGCCATACAGGGGATCCTATCCTACGAGCAGTACTTC.

This clone has just a few counts. The chain carries TRBV4-3 and TRBJ1-2; no firm D call. Germline V lookup: CDR1 LGHNA, CDR2 YSLEER. This CDR3 region has 13 residues. V lost 1 base to trimming and J lost 4 bases, with 7 bases between them. CDR3 in amino acids: CASSQGTGYGYTF. The CDR3 DNA is TGCGCCAGCAGCCAAGGTACGGGCTATGGCTACACCTTC.

The sample holds one count of this clone. V is TRBV19 and J is TRBJ2-7, with 8 bases fitting TRBD2. CDR1 is LNHDA, CDR2 SQIVND, per germline (reference sequence). CDR3 length equals 13 residues. With V trimmed by 6 bases and J by 2 bases, 3 bases remained unmatched. The CDR3 protein is CASSYSGAYEQYF. CDR3 nucleotides: TGTGCCAGTAGCTATAGCGGGGCCTACGAGCAGTACTTC.

The rearrangement links TRBV4-3 to TRBJ1-2; D is unclear. With 2 bases removed from V and 2 bases from J, the gap between germline ends came to 15 bases. The CDR3 is 16 amino acids. Germline values: CDR1 LGHNA, CDR2 YSLEER. CDR3 sequence reads: CASSQTGRGGNYGYTF. The CDR3 DNA reads TGCGCCAGCAGCCAAACGGGCCGGGGAGGGAACTATGGCTACACCTTC.

The rearrangement links TRBV3-1 (or the pseudogene TRBV3-2) to TRBJ2-7; D is possibly TRBD2 (5 bases). The CDR3 loop spans 14 amino acids. The germline CDR1 and CDR2 sequences are LGHDT and YNNKEL (reference sequence). V was shortened by 1 base and J by 2 bases, with 9 bases between the two germline ends. CDR3 region: CASSQVHGTYEQYF. CDR3 bases: TGTGCCAGCAGCCAAGTCCACGGGACCTACGAGCAGTACTTC.

This chain's CDR3 is CASSIEATAGYGYTF. As DNA, the CDR3 is TGTGCCAGTAGTATAGAAGCGACAGCGGGCTATGGCTACACCTTC. V usage is TRBV19 and J usage is TRBJ1-2; D might be TRBD1 (5 bases). V lost 0 bases to trimming and J lost 4 bases, with 12 bases between them. Germline CDR1 LNHDA, CDR2 SQIVND (reference sequence). This CDR3 comprises 15 residues. Supplemented by reference TRBV19 and TRBJ1-2, the full variable domain reads DGGITQSPKYLFRKEGQNVTLSCEQNLNHDAMYWYRQDPGQGLRLIYYSQIVNDFQKGDIAEGYSVSREKKESFPLTVTSAQKNPTAFYLCASSIEATAGYGYTFGSGTRLTVV.

The J gene is TRBJ2-7, the V gene TRBV4-1; 9 bases are a match to TRBD2. CDR1 and CDR2 from the germline V gene are MGHRA and YSYEKL. V was clipped by 4 bases and J by 2 bases; unmatched bases: 6. This CDR3 spans 15 amino acids. The CDR3 sequence: CASSLNSGGAYEQYF. CDR3 bases: TGCGCCAGCAGCCTCAATAGCGGGGGAGCCTACGAGCAGTACTTC.

This chain's CDR3 is CASSPLDRHTEAFF. The CDR3 nucleotides are TGTGCCAGCAGCCCTCTCGACAGACACACTGAAGCTTTCTTT. The rearrangement uses TRBV4-2 and TRBJ1-1, with D maybe TRBD1 (5 bases). The germline CDR1 and CDR2 sequences are LGHNA and YNFKEQ. Trimming left V 4 bases short and J 3 bases short, with 12 bases between. CDR3 length: 14 residues.

V is TRBV11-2 and J is TRBJ2-5; 7 nucleotides line up with TRBD1. The CDR3 loop spans 15 amino acids. The V segment lost 2 bases and the J segment 4 bases; nucleotides outside the gene matches: 7. The germline V gene has CDR1 SGHAT and CDR2 FQNNGV. The CDR3 spells CASSLLRGRGETQYF. The CDR3 DNA sequence: TGTGCCAGCAGCTTATTGAGGGGGCGCGGAGAGACCCAGTACTTC.

Of note for this clone: Additional DNA sequences in this sample encode the identical CDR3. The V call is TRBV28, the J call TRBJ1-5; 7 nucleotides agree with TRBD1. This CDR3 has 14 residues. The V gene's germline CDR1 is MDHEN and CDR2 SYDVKM. After removal of 5 bases from V and 3 bases from J, the junction contained 4 bases not matched to a gene. The CDR3 DNA sequence: TGTGCCAGCAGTCGGACAGGCCTCAATCAGCCCCAGCATTTT. Translated, it gives CASSRTGLNQPQHF.